This T cell receptor beta chain came from a study of graft-versus-host responses after intestinal transplantation. Sequenced by immunoSEQ multiplex PCR; TCRdb stores in-frame clones only, minus some. The repertoire consists of some 2,100 clones, with 35% to 40% occurring once and the leading ten covering approximately 29%. This clone qualifies as medium-sized. With 3 bases removed from V and 6 bases from J, the gap between germline ends came to 17 bases. This CDR3 comprises 15 residues. Looked up from germline, CDR1 is SGHRS and CDR2 is YFSETQ. Responders labeled with CFSE (roughly 200,000) were plated with roughly 200,000 irradiated, violet-dye-labeled stimulators. General study results and limits: Some patients had graft-donor T cell macrochimerism. In their allografts, the ratios of graft-versus-host to host-versus-graft T cell clones were high.

The V call is TRBV5-1, the J call TRBJ2-3; D is possibly TRBD2 (6 bases). This specimen consisted of alloreactive CD8+ T cells from a mixed lymphocyte reaction culture, obtained before transplantation. Sample subset: CFSE-low proliferating T cells sorted from roughly six-day pre-transplant mixed lymphocyte reaction (GvH or HvG direction). This sequence originates from a human patient who was an organ donor for intestinal transplantation. CDR3 loop: CASSWAGTEGDTQYF. The CDR3 bases are TGCGCCAGCAGCTGGGCCGGGACGGAGGGGGATACGCAGTATTTT.